Sequencing of this T cell receptor beta chain was carried out in a study of identical twins. Overall study results and limits: Instead of following the same donors, the conclusions were based on cross-sectional statistical analysis. For out-of-frame alpha sequences shared by twins, low generation probability was in excess.

CDR1 SGHAT and CDR2 FQNNGV come from the germline V gene. V was shortened by 4 bases and J by 5 bases, with 24 bases between the two germline ends. The CDR3 runs to 17 residues. With template switching, a universal primer site was added, and the cDNA carried unique molecular identifiers. TCRdb re-called the 5' RACE reads through MiXCR, storing one row per CDR3 protein. The repertoire holds approximately 140,000 distinct CDR3 sequences, with 3% to 4% as singletons. All donors were healthy Caucasians. This clonotype has at least ten counts. No antigen is known for it. The gene calls are TRBV11-2 and TRBJ2-7; TRBD1 or TRBD2 may be the D gene (5 bases each). The clonotype comes from a man younger than 35 in good health. Sequenced: memory T cells sorted from blood. CDR3: CASSSILRGPPSNEQYV. CDR3 sequence (DNA): TGTGCCAGCAGCTCAATCTTGAGGGGCCCCCCATCAAACGAGCAGTACGTC.